The sample holds a few counts of the clone carrying this T cell receptor beta chain. Its specificity is unknown. The sample originates from a study of beta chain features in type 1 diabetes. Findings and caveats of the study: Equally in patients and controls, shorter templates might have been favored by PCR. Compared with healthy donors, patients appeared to share more similar naive, central memory and regulatory TCRB repertoires.

Each of the CD4+ naive, central memory, regulatory and stem cell-like memory populations was sorted via CD45RO/CCR7/CD25/CD127/CD95/CD27. The study reverse transcribed the entire isolated RNA, so it sequenced expressed TCRB transcripts. Around 3.57 million reads was the average for naive, central memory and regulatory T cell samples. The method was immunoSEQ multiplex PCR; TCRdb's version includes in-frame clones alone and lacks a portion of them. The profile shows about 230,000 clones, 9.6% of them singletons. CDR1 and CDR2 (germline): LNHDA, SQIVND (reference sequence). CDR3 length equals 14 residues. The trim removed 6 bases at V and 5 bases at J, leaving 9 bases unmatched.

What was sequenced was naive CD4+ T cells from blood. The TCR sequence derives from a woman aged 18-35 years in good health. V usage is TRBV19 and J usage is TRBJ2-5; 7 nucleotides align to TRBD1. The CDR3 loop reads CASRQTGVRETQYF. As DNA, the CDR3 is TGTGCCAGTAGGCAAACAGGGGTCCGTGAGACCCAGTACTTC.